Presented here are 5 T cell receptor beta chains from one specimen sequenced in a study of OX40 agonist ivuxolimab in advanced cancers. Measured with immunoSEQ multiplex PCR; TCRdb has only the in-frame clones, and not every one. The sample lists tens of thousands of clones; more than 75% were seen once. The material was CD4+ or CD8+ T cells sorted from blood, obtained in a trial of the OX40 agonist ivuxolimab. These receptors originate from an adult with an advanced solid tumor such as melanoma, head and neck, liver or kidney cancer.

The V call is TRBV19, the J call TRBJ2-5; 7 nucleotides agree with TRBD2. Germline V gene sequence: CDR1 LNHDA, CDR2 SQIVND (reference sequence). V dropped 3 bases and J dropped 5; count of bases not matched to a gene: 6. The CDR3 has 14 amino acids. The CDR3 coding sequence is TGTGCCAGTAGTATTGGGGGGGTTCGGGAGACCCAGTACTTC. It yields the protein CASSIGGVRETQYF. The full variable domain, completed using reference TRBV19 and TRBJ2-5, is DGGITQSPKYLFRKEGQNVTLSCEQNLNHDAMYWYRQDPGQGLRLIYYSQIVNDFQKGDIAEGYSVSREKKESFPLTVTSAQKNPTAFYLCASSIGGVRETQYFGPGTRLLVL.

This chain links TRBV12-5 with TRBJ2-1; TRBD2 matches at 9 bases. The CDR3 has 19 amino acids. Germline V gene lookup returns CDR1 LGHNT and CDR2 FRNRAP. After removal of 9 bases from V and 5 bases from J, the junction contained 23 bases not matched to a gene. The CDR3 protein is CASTHRLAAHQSSHNEQFF. The CDR3 bases are TGTGCTAGCACCCACCGACTAGCGGCCCATCAAAGCAGTCACAATGAGCAGTTCTTC. The full variable domain, with the rest looked up from reference TRBV12-5 and TRBJ2-1, is DARVTQTPRHKVTEMGQEVTMRCQPILGHNTVFWYRQTMMQGLELLAYFRNRAPLDDSGMPKDRFSAEMPDATLATLKIQPSEPRDSAVYFCASTHRLAAHQSSHNEQFFGPGTRLTVL.

CDR3 sequence reads: CASRPFRTGELFF. In nucleotides, the CDR3 is TGTGCCAGTAGACCCTTCAGGACCGGGGAGCTGTTTTTT. V gene TRBV19 combines with J gene TRBJ2-2; the D is unclear. Germline V gene data show CDR1 as LNHDA and CDR2 as SQIVND (reference sequence). Trimming removed 6 bases from V and 5 bases from J, with 10 bases in between. The CDR3 consists of 13 residues.

The J gene is TRBJ2-7, the V gene TRBV9; perhaps TRBD1 as D (5 bases). The CDR3 is made up of 15 amino acids. Germline V gives CDR1 SGDLS, CDR2 YYNGEE. Trimming took off 0 bases at V and 4 bases at J, with 14 bases between the two ends. The CDR3 region has the DNA TGTGCCAGCAGCGTAGGGGCCGGACAACTATACGAGCAGTACTTC. Translating it yields CASSVGAGQLYEQYF.

The J gene is TRBJ2-7, the V gene TRBV28, with D perhaps matching TRBD1 (6 bases). CDR1 and CDR2 (germline): MDHEN, SYDVKM. The V gene lost 5 bases and the J gene lost 2 bases, with 19 bases spanning the gap. The CDR3 is made up of 16 amino acids. The CDR3 DNA reads TGTGCCAGCAGTCACCTACAGGGCCGCTGGACCTACGAGCAGTACTTC. Amino acids: CASSHLQGRWTYEQYF. Full variable domain (remainder filled in from reference TRBV28 and TRBJ2-7): DVKVTQSSRYLVKRTGEKVFLECVQDMDHENMFWYRQDPGLGLRLIYFSYDVKMKEKGDIPEGYSVSREKKERFSLILESASTNQTSMYLCASSHLQGRWTYEQYFGPGTRLTVT.